This T cell receptor beta chain was profiled in a study of beta chain features in type 1 diabetes. Study outcomes and limitations: Shortening of TCRB CDR3s, moderate but significant, appeared in all four CD4+ subsets of Type 1 diabetes patients.

Sequencing targeted expressed TCRB transcripts, as all isolated RNA had been reverse transcribed. The protocol was immunoSEQ multiplex PCR, while the TCRdb copy is restricted to in-frame clones and leaves out a portion. The table has approximately 260,000 clones, roughly 25% seen once. A word on this clone: The target antigen is unknown.

V lost 2 bases to trimming and J lost 2 bases, with 4 bases between them. Germline V lookup: CDR1 GTSNPN, CDR2 SVGIG (reference sequence). The CDR3 is made up of 12 amino acids. The chain is built from TRBV30 and TRBJ1-3; unclear D gene. Material for sequencing was naive CD4+ T cells from blood. The TCR comes from a woman between 25 and 40 years old with type 1 diabetes. CDR3 residues: CAWSRAGNTIYF. The CDR3 DNA follows: TGTGCCTGGAGTCGGGCTGGAAACACCATATATTTT.